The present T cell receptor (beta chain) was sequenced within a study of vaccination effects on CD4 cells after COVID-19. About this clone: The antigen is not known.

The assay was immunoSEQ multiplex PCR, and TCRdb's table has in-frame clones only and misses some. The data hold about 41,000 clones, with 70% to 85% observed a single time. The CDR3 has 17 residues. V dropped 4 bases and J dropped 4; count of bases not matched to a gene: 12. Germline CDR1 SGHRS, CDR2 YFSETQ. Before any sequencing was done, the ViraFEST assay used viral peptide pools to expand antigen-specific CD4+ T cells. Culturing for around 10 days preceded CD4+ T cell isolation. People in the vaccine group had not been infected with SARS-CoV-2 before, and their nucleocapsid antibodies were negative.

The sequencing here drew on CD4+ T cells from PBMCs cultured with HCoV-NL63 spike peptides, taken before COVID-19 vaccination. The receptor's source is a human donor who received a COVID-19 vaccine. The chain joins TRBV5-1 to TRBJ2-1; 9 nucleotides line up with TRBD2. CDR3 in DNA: TGCGCCAGCAGCAAAACTAGTCAGCGGGGGGTATACAATGAGCAGTTCTTC. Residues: CASSKTSQRGVYNEQFF.